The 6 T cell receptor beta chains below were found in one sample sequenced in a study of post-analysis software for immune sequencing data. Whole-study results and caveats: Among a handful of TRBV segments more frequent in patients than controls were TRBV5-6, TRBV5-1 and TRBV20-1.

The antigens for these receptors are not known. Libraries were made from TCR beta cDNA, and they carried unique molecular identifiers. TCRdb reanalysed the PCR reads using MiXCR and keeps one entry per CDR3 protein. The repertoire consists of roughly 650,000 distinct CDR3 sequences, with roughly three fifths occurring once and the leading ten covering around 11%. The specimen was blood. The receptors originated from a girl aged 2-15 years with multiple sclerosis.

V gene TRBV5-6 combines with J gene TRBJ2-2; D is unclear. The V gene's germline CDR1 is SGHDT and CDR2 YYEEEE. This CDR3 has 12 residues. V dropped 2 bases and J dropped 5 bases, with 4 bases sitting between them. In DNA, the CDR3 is TGTGCCAGCAGCTTTCATACCGGGGAGCTGTTTTTT. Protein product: CASSFHTGELFF.

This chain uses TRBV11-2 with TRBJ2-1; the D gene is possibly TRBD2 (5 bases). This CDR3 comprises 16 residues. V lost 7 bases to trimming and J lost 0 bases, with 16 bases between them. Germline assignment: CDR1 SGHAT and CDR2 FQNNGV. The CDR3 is CASKLGSVSSYNEQFF. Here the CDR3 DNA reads TGTGCCAGCAAATTAGGGAGCGTGAGCTCCTACAATGAGCAGTTCTTC.

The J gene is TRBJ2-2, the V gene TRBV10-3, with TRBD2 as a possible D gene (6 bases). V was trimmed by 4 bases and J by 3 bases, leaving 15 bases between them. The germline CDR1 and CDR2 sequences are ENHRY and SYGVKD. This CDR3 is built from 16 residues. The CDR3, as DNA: TGTGCCATCAGTGGGGCGGAGGGAGTCGACACCGGGGAGCTGTTTTTT. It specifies CAISGAEGVDTGELFF.

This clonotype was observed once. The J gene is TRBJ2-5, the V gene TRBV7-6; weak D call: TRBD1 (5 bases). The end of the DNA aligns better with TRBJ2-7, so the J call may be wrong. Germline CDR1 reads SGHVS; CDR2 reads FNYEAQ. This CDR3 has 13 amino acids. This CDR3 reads CASSLGFRDEQYF. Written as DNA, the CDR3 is TGTGCCAGCAGCCTTGGGTTCAGGGACGAGCAGTACTTC.

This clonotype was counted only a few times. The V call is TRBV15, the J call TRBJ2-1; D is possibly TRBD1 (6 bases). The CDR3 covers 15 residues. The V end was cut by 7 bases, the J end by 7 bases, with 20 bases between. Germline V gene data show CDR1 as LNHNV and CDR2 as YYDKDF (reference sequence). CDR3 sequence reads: CATNEQGIVGNEQFF. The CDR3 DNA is TGTGCCACCAACGAGCAGGGGATAGTAGGGAATGAGCAGTTCTTC. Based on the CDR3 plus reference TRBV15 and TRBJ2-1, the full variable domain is DAMVIQNPRYQVTQFGKPVTLSCSQTLNHNVMYWYQQKSSQAPKLLFHYYDKDFNNEADTPDNFQSRRPNTSFCFLDIRSPGLGDTAMYLCATNEQGIVGNEQFFGPGTRLTVL.

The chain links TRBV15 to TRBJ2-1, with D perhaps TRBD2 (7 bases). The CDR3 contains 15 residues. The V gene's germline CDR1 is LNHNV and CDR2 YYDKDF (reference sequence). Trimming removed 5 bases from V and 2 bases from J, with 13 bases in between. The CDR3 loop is CATSPGRGPYNEQFF. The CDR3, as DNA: TGTGCCACCAGCCCGGGGCGGGGGCCCTACAATGAGCAGTTCTTC.